Each of the 28 T cell receptor beta chains below was sequenced from the same sample in a study of T cells after posttransplantation cyclophosphamide. Clones were sequenced by immunoSEQ multiplex PCR, and TCRdb holds only the in-frame ones, with some missing. The sample contains tens of thousands of clones, approximately 92% of which appear only once. Sequences were obtained from PBMCs. These receptors all come from a woman in her twenties or thirties in good health and a related stem cell transplant donor.

The chain is built from TRBV7-9 and TRBJ2-1, with D tentatively TRBD1 or TRBD2 (5 bases each). This CDR3 region has 19 residues. Germline CDR1 SEHNR, CDR2 FQNEAQ (reference sequence). The V gene lost 2 bases and the J gene lost 3 bases, with 23 bases spanning the gap. The DNA of the CDR3 is TGTGCCAGCAGCTTACCTTTCTGGCCACGTGAGGGGAACTACAATGAGCAGTTCTTC. Protein product: CASSLPFWPREGNYNEQFF.

The V and J genes are TRBV27 and TRBJ2-7; TRBD1 or TRBD2 may be the D gene (5 bases each). Trimming removed 3 bases at V and 4 bases at J, with 13 bases between. The CDR3 runs to 14 residues. CDR1 is MNHEY, CDR2 SMNVEV, per germline (reference sequence). The CDR3 is CASSFGGTNYEQYF. CDR3 in DNA: TGTGCCAGCAGTTTTGGGGGAACAAATTACGAGCAGTACTTC.

The chain carries TRBV19 and TRBJ1-2; tentative D call: TRBD1 (6 bases). CDR3 size: 13 residues. The V end was cut by 7 bases, the J end by 6 bases, with 15 bases between. The V gene's germline CDR1 is LNHDA and CDR2 SQIVND (reference sequence). CDR3 loop: CASTLAGAHGYTF. Written as DNA, the CDR3 is TGTGCCAGTACCCTGGCAGGGGCCCATGGCTACACCTTC.

The V and J genes are TRBV11-2 and TRBJ1-4, with unresolved D. Germline CDR1 reads SGHAT; CDR2 reads FQNNGV. The CDR3 has 13 residues. Trimming removed 6 bases from V and 5 bases from J, with 10 bases in between. The CDR3: CASSMNSNEKLFF. In nucleotides, the CDR3 is TGTGCCAGCAGTATGAATTCGAATGAAAAACTGTTTTTT.

V usage is TRBV19 and J usage is TRBJ2-3; no firm D call. This CDR3 has 16 amino acids. Germline V gene sequence: CDR1 LNHDA, CDR2 SQIVND (reference sequence). The germline V and J ends were trimmed by 3 bases and 1 base, with 14 bases remaining between them. CDR3 sequence reads: CASSMTPFGGTDTQYF. CDR3 sequence (DNA): TGTGCCAGTAGTATGACTCCATTTGGGGGCACAGATACGCAGTATTTT.

The chain combines TRBV4-2 with TRBJ2-5, with 11 nucleotides matching TRBD2. Trimming cost V 0 bases and J 4 bases; bases outside gene matches: 10. This CDR3 is built from 18 residues. Germline values: CDR1 LGHNA, CDR2 YNFKEQ. The CDR3 coding sequence is TGTGCCAGCAGCCAAGATAATTACCTACTAGCGGGGGCAGAGACCCAGTACTTC. It specifies CASSQDNYLLAGAETQYF.

The chain is built from TRBV7-2 and TRBJ1-6; D is uncertain. Germline-derived CDR1 and CDR2 are SGHTA and FQGNSA. Trimming cost V 2 bases and J 7 bases, with 12 bases left between them. The CDR3 is 15 amino acids. The CDR3 nucleotides read TGTGCCAGCAGCTTAATCGGGTCGGGAAATTCACCCCTCCACTTT. Translated, it gives CASSLIGSGNSPLHF.

The chain employs TRBV5-6 and TRBJ2-7; tentatively, D is TRBD1 (6 bases). This CDR3 is built from 14 residues. The germline gives CDR1 SGHDT, CDR2 YYEEEE. V lost 4 bases to trimming and J lost 2 bases, with 13 bases between them. The CDR3 nucleotides are TGTGCCAGCAGCCTACAGGGAACTGCCTACGAGCAGTACTTC. As protein: CASSLQGTAYEQYF.

The rearrangement uses TRBV11-2 and TRBJ1-1, with TRBD1 matching over 7 bases. V was clipped by 5 bases and J by 8 bases; unmatched bases: 5. The CDR3 runs 12 residues. CDR1 SGHAT and CDR2 FQNNGV come from the germline V gene. The CDR3 DNA reads TGTGCCAGCAGCCGGGACAGACTAGAAGCTTTCTTT. Encoded protein: CASSRDRLEAFF.

The J gene is TRBJ2-7, the V gene TRBV7-8; D may be TRBD2 (5 bases). The CDR3 has 16 residues. V shed 1 base and J shed 2 bases, with 15 bases lying between them. CDR1 SGHVS and CDR2 FQNEAQ come from the germline V gene. For the CDR3, the DNA is TGTGCCAGCAGCTTAGTCCGGAGAGGGAGCACCTACGAGCAGTACTTC. Residues: CASSLVRRGSTYEQYF.

The chain joins TRBV28 to TRBJ2-7; 10 bases line up with TRBD1. This CDR3 is built from 14 residues. The germline V gene has CDR1 MDHEN and CDR2 SYDVKM. V shed 5 bases, J shed 3 bases, and the junction held 4 bases outside the gene matches. This chain's CDR3 is CASSRQGAFYEQYF. The DNA for the CDR3 is TGTGCCAGCAGTCGACAGGGGGCTTTCTACGAGCAGTACTTC.

CDR3 bases: TGTGCCAGCAGCCCCCGGCAGGGCGTCTACAATGAGCAGTTCTTC. This translates into CASSPRQGVYNEQFF. V and J are TRBV7-9 and TRBJ2-1; D may be TRBD1 (5 bases). Looked up from germline, CDR1 is SEHNR and CDR2 is FQNEAQ (reference sequence). This CDR3 is 15 amino acids long. V lost 5 bases and J 3 bases, leaving 14 bases between the germline ends.

The J gene is TRBJ2-3, the V gene TRBV21-1; the table's D call of TRBD2 was not tested on the DNA. TRBV21-1 is described as a pseudogene. The CDR3 has 14 amino acids. CDR3 in DNA: TGTGCCAGCAGCCCGGGGGGCGGCACAGATACGCAGTATTTT. This translates into CASSPGGGTDTQYF.

V usage is TRBV7-9 and J usage is TRBJ1-1, with TRBD1 as a possible D gene (5 bases). Germline CDR1 SEHNR, CDR2 FQNEAQ (reference sequence). CDR3 length equals 12 residues. Deletions cut 5 bases from V and 7 bases from J, with 11 bases between. CDR3 sequence: CASSQPGDEAFF. The DNA for the CDR3 is TGTGCCAGCAGCCAGCCGGGGGATGAAGCTTTCTTT.

The chain combines TRBV2 with TRBJ1-4, with D tentatively TRBD1 (5 bases). Trimming pared 6 bases from V and 7 bases from J, leaving 15 bases between. This CDR3 is 14 amino acids long. CDR1 is SNHLY, CDR2 FYNNEI, per germline. The CDR3 DNA reads TGTGCCAGCAGACAAGAGCGGGGACCTGAAAAACTGTTTTTT. This encodes CASRQERGPEKLFF.

The chain is built from TRBV4-1 and TRBJ2-1, with TRBD2 matching over 8 bases. There are 17 residues in the CDR3. Trimming at V came to 0 bases and at J to 9 bases, leaving 13 bases not matched to a gene. CDR1 is MGHRA, CDR2 YSYEKL, per germline. The CDR3 here is CASSQDLGLAVKGEQFF. CDR3 DNA: TGCGCCAGCAGCCAAGATCTCGGACTAGCCGTAAAGGGTGAGCAGTTCTTC.

The V call is TRBV4-3, the J call TRBJ1-1, with TRBD1 matching 7 bases. Germline V lookup: CDR1 LGHNA, CDR2 YSLEER. Trimming cost V 4 bases and J 3 bases; bases outside gene matches: 8. This CDR3 is built from 15 residues. The CDR3 reads CASSLRDRADTEAFF. Here the CDR3 DNA reads TGCGCCAGCAGCCTCCGAGACAGGGCGGACACTGAAGCTTTCTTT.

In DNA form, the CDR3 reads TGTGCCAGCAGCCTAGACGACAGGGAATATTCACCCCTCCACTTT. It specifies CASSLDDREYSPLHF. The V call is TRBV5-6, the J call TRBJ1-6; TRBD1 matches at 7 bases. This CDR3 has 15 amino acids. Germline V lookup: CDR1 SGHDT, CDR2 YYEEEE. The V gene end was trimmed by 4 bases and the J gene end by 8 bases; junction bases not matched to a gene: 9.

This clone was seen a single time. The gene calls are TRBV4-3 and TRBJ2-7, with 7 bases aligning to TRBD1. Germline V lookup: CDR1 LGHNA, CDR2 YSLEER. The V and J ends lost 0 bases and 3 bases, in that order; junction bases with no gene match: 2. This CDR3 region has 14 residues. CDR3 DNA sequence: TGCGCCAGCAGCCAAGATAGGGGGCTCTACGAGCAGTACTTC. Translation: CASSQDRGLYEQYF.

The chain is built from TRBV18 and TRBJ2-2, with 7 nucleotides matching TRBD2. Trimming at V came to 3 bases and at J to 5 bases, leaving 6 bases not matched to a gene. The CDR3 extends over 15 amino acids. From germline, CDR1 is KGHSH and CDR2 LQKENI. CDR3 coding DNA: TGTGCCAGCTCACCGGCGGGACTATCGACCGGGGAGCTGTTTTTT. It codes for CASSPAGLSTGELFF.

The chain joins TRBV7-6 to TRBJ2-6, with D perhaps being TRBD1 or TRBD2 (5 bases each). Trimming shortened V by 4 bases and J by 0 bases, and 7 bases separated the two germline ends. CDR3 size: 15 residues. Germline assignment: CDR1 SGHVS and CDR2 FNYEAQ. CDR3 region: CASSSGTSGANVLTF. The CDR3 coding sequence is TGTGCCAGCAGCTCAGGGACCTCTGGGGCCAACGTCCTGACTTTC. The full variable domain, in which reference TRBV7-6 and TRBJ2-6 provide the parts outside the CDR3, is GAGVSQSPRYKVTKRGQDVALRCDPISGHVSLYWYRQALGQGPEFLTYFNYEAQQDKSGLPNDRFSAERPEGSISTLTIQRTEQRDSAMYRCASSSGTSGANVLTFGAGSRLTVL.

The gene calls are TRBV28 and TRBJ2-6; no clear D. The length of the CDR3 is 15 residues. With 5 bases removed from V and 0 bases from J, the gap between germline ends came to 8 bases. Germline CDR1 is MDHEN and CDR2 is SYDVKM. DNA of the CDR3: TGTGCCAGCAGTCGCCCAACCTCTGGGGCCAACGTCCTGACTTTC. Translated: CASSRPTSGANVLTF.

The rearrangement uses TRBV18 and TRBJ2-1; TRBD2 matches at 7 bases. The junction had 9 bases not matched to a gene; V was cut back by 3 bases and J by 7 bases. This CDR3 region has 15 residues. Germline CDR1 is KGHSH and CDR2 is LQKENI. CDR3: CASSPPGGRSNEQFF. DNA of the CDR3: TGTGCCAGCTCACCTCCGGGAGGCAGGTCAAATGAGCAGTTCTTC.

V is TRBV18 and J is TRBJ2-2, with unresolved D. V was trimmed by 1 base and J by 4 bases, leaving 4 bases between them. CDR1 and CDR2 (germline): KGHSH, LQKENI. The CDR3 is 13 amino acids. The DNA of the CDR3 is TGTGCCAGCTCACCACTGATCACCGGGGAGCTGTTTTTT. Encoded protein: CASSPLITGELFF. The full variable domain, its missing parts supplied by reference TRBV18 and TRBJ2-2, is NAGVMQNPRHLVRRRGQEARLRCSPMKGHSHVYWYRQLPEEGLKFMVYLQKENIIDESGMPKERFSAEFPKEGPSILRIQQVVRGDSAAYFCASSPLITGELFFGEGSRLTVL.

This sequence joins TRBV19 and TRBJ1-4; D gene uncertain. V lost 9 bases and J lost 4, with 12 bases in between. The CDR3 is 13 amino acids. Per the germline V gene, CDR1 is LNHDA and CDR2 is SQIVND (reference sequence). The CDR3 nucleotides are TGTGCCAGCAGCGGTCGATTTAATGAAAAACTGTTTTTT. As protein: CASSGRFNEKLFF.

The chain has TRBV9 and TRBJ2-7; 8 bases agree with TRBD2. Germline V gene sequence: CDR1 SGDLS, CDR2 YYNGEE. The V and J ends lost 5 bases and 3 bases, in that order; junction bases with no gene match: 10. This CDR3 has 15 amino acids. The CDR3 is CASSKSGGPLYEQYF. The CDR3 region has the DNA TGTGCCAGCAGTAAGAGCGGGGGCCCTCTCTACGAGCAGTACTTC. Drawing the rest from reference TRBV9 and TRBJ2-7, the complete variable domain is DSGVTQTPKHLITATGQRVTLRCSPRSGDLSVYWYQQSLDQGLQFLIQYYNGEERAKGNILERFSAQQFPDLHSELNLSSLELGDSALYFCASSKSGGPLYEQYFGPGTRLTVT.

J is TRBJ2-3 and V is TRBV10-2; 8 positions agree with TRBD2. The CDR3 loop spans 18 amino acids. Germline V CDR1 and CDR2: WSHSY, SAAADI. Losses at the gene ends were 2 bases for V and 2 bases for J; bases not matched to a gene: 12. This chain's CDR3 is CASSESYGGGGITDTQYF. The CDR3 bases are TGCGCCAGCAGTGAGAGCTATGGTGGCGGGGGGATCACAGATACGCAGTATTTT.

This clone was picked up one time. This chain connects TRBV20-1 to TRBJ2-7; D not resolved. V lost 4 bases and J 3 bases, leaving 7 bases between the germline ends. The CDR3 length is 11 residues. Germline V gives CDR1 DFQATT, CDR2 SNEGSKA (reference sequence). Here the CDR3 DNA reads TGCAGTGCTATACAGCACTACGAGCAGTACTTC. Protein product: CSAIQHYEQYF.